These T cell receptor beta chains were read from a single sample in a study of Ad26.COV2.S vaccination and SARS-CoV-2 variants. TCRdb's table, derived via immunoSEQ multiplex PCR, lists solely in-frame clones and lacks some. Of 300,000 to 350,000 clones in the sample, around 84% are singletons; the top ten hold approximately 1.9%. The sample in question was peripheral blood, obtained in a trial of Ad26.COV2.S vaccine versus placebo. These receptors originate from a person between 18 and 65 years old who received the Ad26.COV2.S COVID-19 vaccine or a placebo. The CDR3 runs from the conserved cysteine through the conserved F or W. The order of the fields is clone size, CDR3 length, J gene, V gene, D gene, CDR3 DNA, CDR3 protein. A D gene is named only where the DNA matches it firmly. A clone size is listed for some rows: how often the clone was seen (once, few, many), or a class if it is expanded.

clone_size: NA
cdr3_length: 13
j_call: TRBJ2-5
v_call: TRBV6-5
d_call: TRBD2
cdr3_nt: TGTGCCAGCAGGACTAGCGTCCAAGAGACCCAGTACTTC
cdr3_aa: CASRTSVQETQYF

clone_size: NA
cdr3_length: 16
j_call: TRBJ2-1
v_call: TRBV7-8
d_call: TRBD1
cdr3_nt: TGTGCCAGCAGCTTAAAACAGGGGGCGGTATACAATGAGCAGTTCTTC
cdr3_aa: CASSLKQGAVYNEQFF

clone_size: NA
cdr3_length: 14
j_call: TRBJ2-2
v_call: TRBV5-4
d_call: NA
cdr3_nt: TGTGCCAGCAGCTTATGGGGGAGGACCGGGGAGCTGTTTTTT
cdr3_aa: CASSLWGRTGELFF

clone_size: NA
cdr3_length: 16
j_call: TRBJ1-2
v_call: TRBV11-2
d_call: NA
cdr3_nt: TGTGCCAGCAGCCCCCCCCGGACCAGGAACGTTTATGGCTACACCTTC
cdr3_aa: CASSPPRTRNVYGYTF

clone_size: NA
cdr3_length: 15
j_call: TRBJ2-7
v_call: TRBV27
d_call: TRBD1
cdr3_nt: TGTGCCAGCAGTTCAGACAGGGTCGGTCGGTACGAGCAGTACTTC
cdr3_aa: CASSSDRVGRYEQYF

clone_size: few
cdr3_length: 15
j_call: TRBJ2-2
v_call: TRBV5-1
d_call: NA
cdr3_nt: TGCGCCAGCAGCCGACAGGAAGGGTACGCCGGGGAGCTGTTTTTT
cdr3_aa: CASSRQEGYAGELFF

clone_size: few
cdr3_length: 10
j_call: TRBJ1-5
v_call: TRBV20-1
d_call: NA
cdr3_nt: TGCAGTGTGAAGTATCAGCCCCAGCATTTT
cdr3_aa: CSVKYQPQHF

clone_size: NA
cdr3_length: 17
j_call: TRBJ2-6
v_call: TRBV6-2/TRBV6-3
d_call: NA
cdr3_nt: TGTGCCAGCAGCCTACAGGGAACCAGCTCTGGGGCCAACGTCCTGACTTTC
cdr3_aa: CASSLQGTSSGANVLTF

clone_size: once
cdr3_length: 14
j_call: TRBJ2-3
v_call: TRBV6-1
d_call: NA
cdr3_nt: TGTGCCAGCAGTGACACCCTGGGAGCAGATACGCAGTATTTT
cdr3_aa: CASSDTLGADTQYF

clone_size: NA
cdr3_length: 15
j_call: TRBJ2-7
v_call: TRBV6-6
d_call: NA
cdr3_nt: TGTGCCAGCAGTCAACCCTCCGGGCCCCTCTACGAGCAGTACTTC
cdr3_aa: CASSQPSGPLYEQYF

clone_size: few
cdr3_length: 13
j_call: TRBJ1-3
v_call: TRBV9
d_call: NA
cdr3_nt: TGTGCCAGCAGCGAGTTAATGGGAAACACCATATATTTT
cdr3_aa: CASSELMGNTIYF

clone_size: NA
cdr3_length: 15
j_call: TRBJ2-1
v_call: TRBV12-5
d_call: TRBD2
cdr3_nt: TGTGCTAGTGGCCCTCGGGCGGGGGTGTTTAATGAGCAGTTCTTC
cdr3_aa: CASGPRAGVFNEQFF

clone_size: NA
cdr3_length: 15
j_call: TRBJ1-2
v_call: TRBV6-5
d_call: TRBD1
cdr3_nt: TGTGCCAGCAGTCCCCAGGGGGCGCGGCACTATGGCTACACCTTC
cdr3_aa: CASSPQGARHYGYTF

clone_size: NA
cdr3_length: 15
j_call: TRBJ2-7
v_call: TRBV4-3
d_call: NA
cdr3_nt: TGCGCCAGCAGCCAAGGCGTCCAGGGAGCCTACGAGCAGTACTTC
cdr3_aa: CASSQGVQGAYEQYF

clone_size: NA
cdr3_length: 15
j_call: TRBJ1-3
v_call: TRBV18
d_call: NA
cdr3_nt: TGTGCCAGCTCCCCGGACCTTTCCTCTGGAAACACCATATATTTT
cdr3_aa: CASSPDLSSGNTIYF

clone_size: NA
cdr3_length: 12
j_call: TRBJ2-7
v_call: TRBV3-1/TRBV3-2
d_call: NA
cdr3_nt: TGTGCCAGCAGCTACAGTTCCTACGAGCAGTACTTC
cdr3_aa: CASSYSSYEQYF

clone_size: NA
cdr3_length: 15
j_call: TRBJ1-4
v_call: TRBV2
d_call: NA
cdr3_nt: TGTGCCAGCACCCCAATCCGGCAGGGTAATGAAAAACTGTTTTTT
cdr3_aa: CASTPIRQGNEKLFF

clone_size: NA
cdr3_length: 15
j_call: TRBJ2-7
v_call: TRBV5-6
d_call: TRBD1
cdr3_nt: TGTGCCAGCAGCTTCGGCGGACAGGGATCCTACGAGCAGTACTTC
cdr3_aa: CASSFGGQGSYEQYF

clone_size: NA
cdr3_length: 16
j_call: TRBJ1-2
v_call: TRBV18
d_call: NA
cdr3_nt: TGTGCCAGCTCACCAATTGAAGTAGGGTCCAACTATGGCTACACCTTC
cdr3_aa: CASSPIEVGSNYGYTF

clone_size: NA
cdr3_length: 15
j_call: TRBJ1-4
v_call: TRBV18
d_call: NA
cdr3_nt: TGTGCCAGCTCACCCGAGACAGCATCTAATGAAAAACTGTTTTTT
cdr3_aa: CASSPETASNEKLFF

clone_size: NA
cdr3_length: 14
j_call: TRBJ1-1
v_call: TRBV9
d_call: NA
cdr3_nt: TGTGCCAGCGAGGGCAGGGACATGAACACTGAAGCTTTCTTT
cdr3_aa: CASEGRDMNTEAFF

clone_size: NA
cdr3_length: 12
j_call: TRBJ2-5
v_call: TRBV30
d_call: NA
cdr3_nt: TGTGCCCGGAAGTCTCTGGAAGAGACCCAGTACTTC
cdr3_aa: CARKSLEETQYF

clone_size: NA
cdr3_length: 16
j_call: TRBJ2-2
v_call: TRBV18
d_call: NA
cdr3_nt: TGTGCCAGCTCACCAGTTATAGTTCAGTTCACCGGGGAGCTGTTTTTT
cdr3_aa: CASSPVIVQFTGELFF

clone_size: NA
cdr3_length: 13
j_call: TRBJ1-1
v_call: TRBV5-6
d_call: TRBD1
cdr3_nt: TGTGCCAGCAGCTACGACAGGGACCGTGAAGCTTTCTTT
cdr3_aa: CASSYDRDREAFF

clone_size: NA
cdr3_length: 13
j_call: TRBJ2-5
v_call: TRBV5-1
d_call: NA
cdr3_nt: TGCGCCAGCAGCTTTACAGGTCAAGAGACCCAGTACTTC
cdr3_aa: CASSFTGQETQYF

clone_size: NA
cdr3_length: 14
j_call: TRBJ2-5
v_call: TRBV5-1
d_call: TRBD1
cdr3_nt: TGCGCCAGCAGCCAAAACAGGGGCCAAGAGACCCAGTACTTC
cdr3_aa: CASSQNRGQETQYF

clone_size: NA
cdr3_length: 16
j_call: TRBJ1-4
v_call: TRBV10-1
d_call: NA
cdr3_nt: TGCGCCAGCAGTGAATTGATAGGGTCACAAAATGAAAAACTGTTTTTT
cdr3_aa: CASSELIGSQNEKLFF

clone_size: once
cdr3_length: 18
j_call: TRBJ2-1
v_call: TRBV7-6
d_call: TRBD1
cdr3_nt: TGTGCCAGCAGCACCCGACAGGGGTCGTTCCCCCAGTACAATGAGCAGTTCTTC
cdr3_aa: CASSTRQGSFPQYNEQFF

clone_size: NA
cdr3_length: 14
j_call: TRBJ2-7
v_call: TRBV30
d_call: NA
cdr3_nt: TGTGCCTGGAGTGCGGGCAGGGAAAAGTACGAGCAGTACTTC
cdr3_aa: CAWSAGREKYEQYF

clone_size: NA
cdr3_length: 13
j_call: TRBJ1-4
v_call: TRBV29-1
d_call: NA
cdr3_nt: TGCAGCGTTGAGACCTCCGGGAATGAAAAACTGTTTTTT
cdr3_aa: CSVETSGNEKLFF

clone_size: NA
cdr3_length: 17
j_call: TRBJ2-7
v_call: TRBV25-1
d_call: TRBD1
cdr3_nt: TGTGCCAGCAGTGAATGGGGGGCGGGACAGGGGAGGGCCGAGCAGTACTTC
cdr3_aa: CASSEWGAGQGRAEQYF

clone_size: NA
cdr3_length: 13
j_call: TRBJ2-3
v_call: TRBV12-3/TRBV12-4
d_call: NA
cdr3_nt: TGTGCCAGCAGGCCCGGGCCCACAGATACGCAGTATTTT
cdr3_aa: CASRPGPTDTQYF

clone_size: NA
cdr3_length: 15
j_call: TRBJ2-1
v_call: TRBV4-1
d_call: TRBD2
cdr3_nt: TGCGCCAGCAGCCAAGTGACTAGCGGGGGTTATGAGCAGTTCTTC
cdr3_aa: CASSQVTSGGYEQFF

clone_size: NA
cdr3_length: 16
j_call: TRBJ2-7
v_call: TRBV3-1/TRBV3-2
d_call: NA
cdr3_nt: TGTGCCAGCAGCCGAGAGCCGACAGTGGCGGGACGCGAGCAGTACTTC
cdr3_aa: CASSREPTVAGREQYF

clone_size: once
cdr3_length: 15
j_call: TRBJ1-6
v_call: TRBV7-2
d_call: TRBD1
cdr3_nt: TGTGCCAGCAGCTTACAGGGACAGGTTAATTCACCCCTCCACTTT
cdr3_aa: CASSLQGQVNSPLHF